This entry lists 7 T cell receptor beta chains sequenced from one sample in a study of shared clonotypes between healthy human individuals. The assay was immunoSEQ multiplex PCR, and TCRdb's table has in-frame clones only and misses some. The sample has approximately 1.1 million clones; about four fifths are singletons. The sample consisted of memory CD4+ T cells from PBMCs. Subset specified: CD45RA-negative fraction. Receptor source: a man between 18 and 35 years old in good health. Some clones in this sample may be carry-over from other donors' samples.

The V call is TRBV5-1, the J call TRBJ2-5, with D perhaps TRBD1 (6 bases). The length of the CDR3 is 14 residues. V was clipped by 3 bases and J by 4 bases, with 13 bases between them. Germline CDR1 SGHRS, CDR2 YFSETQ. The CDR3 spells CASSSALRGETQYF. The DNA of the CDR3 is TGCGCCAGCAGCTCAGCGCTCAGGGGAGAGACCCAGTACTTC.

V is TRBV28 and J is TRBJ2-7, with D possibly called TRBD1 or TRBD2 (5 bases each). CDR1 is MDHEN, CDR2 SYDVKM, per germline. This CDR3 has 14 residues. Between the trimmed V and J ends, which lost 5 bases and 3 bases, there was a span of 14 bases. The CDR3 spells CASSLTGDLYEQYF. DNA of the CDR3: TGTGCCAGCAGTCTAACCGGGGACCTCTACGAGCAGTACTTC.

This chain links TRBV5-5 with TRBJ2-5, with 7 bases that match TRBD1. CDR1 and CDR2 from the germline V gene are SGHKS and YYEKEE (reference sequence). V gave up 0 bases and J gave up 4 bases; unmatched junction bases: 6. This CDR3 comprises 15 residues. This CDR3 reads CASSLGGTVRETQYF. For the CDR3, the DNA is TGTGCCAGCAGCTTGGGGGGGACAGTACGAGAGACCCAGTACTTC.

This clone has only one observation. The V gene is TRBV7-8, the J gene TRBJ1-2, with D unclear. The CDR3 is made up of 17 amino acids. V was clipped by 5 bases and J by 0 bases, with 19 bases between them. Per germline, CDR1 SGHVS and CDR2 FQNEAQ. The CDR3 spells CASSPGRIRAANYGYTF. CDR3 DNA sequence: TGTGCCAGCAGCCCCGGTAGGATAAGGGCAGCTAACTATGGCTACACCTTC.

This clone was observed a few times. The chain is built from TRBV30 and TRBJ1-2; TRBD1 matches 9 bases. The V and J ends lost 1 base and 6 bases, in that order; junction bases with no gene match: 18. CDR3 length equals 18 residues. Germline CDR1 reads GTSNPN; CDR2 reads SVGIG (reference sequence). CDR3 sequence reads: CAWSGTGTGRSPGNGYTF. The CDR3 nucleotides read TGTGCCTGGAGTGGGACCGGGACAGGGAGATCGCCAGGGAATGGCTACACCTTC.

This chain connects TRBV6-1 to TRBJ1-2, with 7 nucleotides matching TRBD1. Germline CDR1 MNHNS, CDR2 SASEGT. Germline trimming cut 6 bases from V and 2 bases from J; bases unmatched to any gene: 6. The CDR3 spans 14 residues. CDR3 in amino acids: CASRGGSPNYGYTF. The CDR3 bases are TGTGCCAGCAGAGGGGGCAGTCCGAACTATGGCTACACCTTC.

Concerning this clone: This same CDR3 is encoded by further DNA sequences in the sample. V gene TRBV5-1 combines with J gene TRBJ2-2, with 7 bases aligning to TRBD1. The germline CDR1 and CDR2 sequences are SGHRS and YFSETQ. The CDR3 extends over 15 amino acids. Germline trimming cut 4 bases from V and 0 bases from J; bases unmatched to any gene: 3. CDR3: CASSPGQPNTGELFF. The CDR3 DNA is TGCGCCAGCAGCCCGGGACAGCCGAACACCGGGGAGCTGTTTTTT.